The T cell receptor (beta chain) under discussion was sequenced for a study of molecular identifiers for immune sequencing clone quantification. General observations from the study: Clonotypes topping 20 RNA copies carried over 99% of effector molecules but under 1% of naive ones. Clone sizes could be underestimated for highly expanded clones when identical TCR molecules share a barcode.

Previously described methods and listed TCR primers produced bulk TCR libraries. TCRdb passed the PCR reads through MiXCR, listing each CDR3 protein once. This sample has about 640,000 distinct CDR3 sequences, with 20% found just once. This clonotype was counted many times. The antigen is unknown. V was cut by 0 bases and J by 2 bases, with 11 bases left in between. Germline values: CDR1 LGHDT, CDR2 YNNKEL (reference sequence). This CDR3 region has 16 residues. The V call is TRBV3-1, the J call TRBJ1-5; the D is unclear. The TCR was taken from a human donor in good health. Some libraries in this study had Jurkat cell RNA spiked in. The sequencing sample was made of naive CD8+ T cells from blood, with Jurkat cell RNA spiked in. The subset is: FACS-sorted CD8+CD4-CCR7+CD45RA+ naive T cells. The CDR3 spells CASSQDSPAGNQPQHF. The CDR3, as DNA: TGTGCCAGCAGCCAAGATTCCCCCGCCGGCAATCAGCCCCAGCATTTT.